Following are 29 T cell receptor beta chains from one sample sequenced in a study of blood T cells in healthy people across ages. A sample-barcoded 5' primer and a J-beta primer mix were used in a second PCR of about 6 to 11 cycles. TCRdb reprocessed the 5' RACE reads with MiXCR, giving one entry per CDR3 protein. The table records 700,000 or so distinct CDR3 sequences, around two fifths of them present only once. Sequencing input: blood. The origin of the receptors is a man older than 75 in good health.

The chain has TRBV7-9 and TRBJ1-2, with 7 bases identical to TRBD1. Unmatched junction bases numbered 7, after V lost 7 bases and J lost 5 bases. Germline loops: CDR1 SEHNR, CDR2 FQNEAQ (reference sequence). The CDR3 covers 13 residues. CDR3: CASTRDSFYGYTF. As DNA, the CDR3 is TGTGCCAGCACCCGGGACAGCTTTTATGGCTACACCTTC.

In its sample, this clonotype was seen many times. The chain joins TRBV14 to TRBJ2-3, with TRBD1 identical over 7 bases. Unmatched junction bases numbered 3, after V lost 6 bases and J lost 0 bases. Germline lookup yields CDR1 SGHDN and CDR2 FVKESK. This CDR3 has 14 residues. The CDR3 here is CASSRQGSTDTQYF. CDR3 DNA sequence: TGTGCCAGCAGTAGACAGGGTAGCACAGATACGCAGTATTTT.

Written as DNA, the CDR3 is TGCGCCAGCAGCTTGCCCGGGACAGGGTCCTACAATGAGCAGTTCTTC. It is translated as CASSLPGTGSYNEQFF. V usage is TRBV5-1 and J usage is TRBJ2-1, with TRBD1 identical over 9 bases. CDR1 and CDR2 from the germline V gene are SGHRS and YFSETQ. The length of the CDR3 is 16 residues. Trimming took 1 base from V and 1 from J; bases not matched to a gene: 3. Drawing the rest from reference TRBV5-1 and TRBJ2-1, the complete variable domain is KAGVTQTPRYLIKTRGQQVTLSCSPISGHRSVSWYQQTPGQGLQFLFEYFSETQRNKGNFPGRFSGRQFSNSRSEMNVSTLELGDSALYLCASSLPGTGSYNEQFFGPGTRLTVL.

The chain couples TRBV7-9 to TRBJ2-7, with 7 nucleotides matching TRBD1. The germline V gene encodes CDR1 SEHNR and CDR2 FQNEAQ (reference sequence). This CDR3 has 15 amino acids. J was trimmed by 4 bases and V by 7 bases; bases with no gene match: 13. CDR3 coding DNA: TGTGCCAGCAAGCTAACAGGGGAAAGCAAATACGAGCAGTACTTC. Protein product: CASKLTGESKYEQYF.

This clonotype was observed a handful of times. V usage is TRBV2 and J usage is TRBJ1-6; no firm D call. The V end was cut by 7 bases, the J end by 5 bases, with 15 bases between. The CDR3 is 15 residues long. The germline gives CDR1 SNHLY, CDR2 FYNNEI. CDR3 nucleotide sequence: TGTGCCAGCACACGAGCGGCAGGTGATAATTCACCCCTCCACTTT. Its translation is CASTRAAGDNSPLHF. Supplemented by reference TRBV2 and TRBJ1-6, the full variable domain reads EPEVTQTPSHQVTQMGQEVILRCVPISNHLYFYWYRQILGQKVEFLVSFYNNEISEKSEIFDDQFSVERPDGSNFTLKIRSTKLEDSAMYFCASTRAAGDNSPLHFGNGTRLTVT.

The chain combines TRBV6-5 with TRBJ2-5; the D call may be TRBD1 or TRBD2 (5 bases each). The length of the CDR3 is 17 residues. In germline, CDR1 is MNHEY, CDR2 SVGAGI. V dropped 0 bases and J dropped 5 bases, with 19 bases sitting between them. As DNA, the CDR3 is TGTGCCAGCAGTTACTCGAGGGGCGGCGGAGGTTGGGAGACCCAGTACTTC. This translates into CASSYSRGGGGWETQYF.

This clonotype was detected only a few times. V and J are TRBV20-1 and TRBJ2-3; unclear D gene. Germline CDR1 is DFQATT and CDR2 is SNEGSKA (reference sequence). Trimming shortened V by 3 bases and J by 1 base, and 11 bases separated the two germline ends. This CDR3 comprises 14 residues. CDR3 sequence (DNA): TGCAGTGCTAGTTCCTGGAGCGGCACAGATACGCAGTATTTT. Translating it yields CSASSWSGTDTQYF.

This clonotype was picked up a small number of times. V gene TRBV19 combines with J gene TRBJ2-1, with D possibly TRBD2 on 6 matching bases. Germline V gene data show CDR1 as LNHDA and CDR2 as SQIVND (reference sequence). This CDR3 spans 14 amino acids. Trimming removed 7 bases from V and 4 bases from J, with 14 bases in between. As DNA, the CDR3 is TGTGCCAGTACTAGGAGGGCCGGATACAATGAGCAGTTCTTC. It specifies CASTRRAGYNEQFF.

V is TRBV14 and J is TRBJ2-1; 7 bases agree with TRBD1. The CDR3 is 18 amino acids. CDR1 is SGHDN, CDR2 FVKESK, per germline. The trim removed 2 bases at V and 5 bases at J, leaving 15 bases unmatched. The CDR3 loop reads CASSQLSGTADGHNEQFF. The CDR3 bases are TGTGCCAGCAGCCAATTATCCGGGACAGCCGATGGGCACAATGAGCAGTTCTTC.

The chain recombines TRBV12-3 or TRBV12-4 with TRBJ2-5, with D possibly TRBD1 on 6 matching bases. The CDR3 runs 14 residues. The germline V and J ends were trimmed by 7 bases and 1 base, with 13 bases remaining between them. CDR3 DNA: TGTGCCAGCAAGAAGCCAGGGGTCCAAGAGACCCAGTACTTC. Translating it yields CASKKPGVQETQYF.

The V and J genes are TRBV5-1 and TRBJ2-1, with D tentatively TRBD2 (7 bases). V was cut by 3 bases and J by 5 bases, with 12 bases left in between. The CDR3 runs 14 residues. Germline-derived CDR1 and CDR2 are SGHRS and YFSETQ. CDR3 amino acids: CASSSTGGHNEQFF. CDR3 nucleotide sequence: TGCGCCAGCAGCTCCACCGGGGGGCACAATGAGCAGTTCTTC. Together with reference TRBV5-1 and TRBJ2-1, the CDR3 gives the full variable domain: KAGVTQTPRYLIKTRGQQVTLSCSPISGHRSVSWYQQTPGQGLQFLFEYFSETQRNKGNFPGRFSGRQFSNSRSEMNVSTLELGDSALYLCASSSTGGHNEQFFGPGTRLTVL.

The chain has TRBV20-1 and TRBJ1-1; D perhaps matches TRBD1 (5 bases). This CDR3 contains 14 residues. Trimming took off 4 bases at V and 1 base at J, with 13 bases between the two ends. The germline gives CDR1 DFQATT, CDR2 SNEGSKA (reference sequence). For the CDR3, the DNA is TGCAGTGCTATTTTCCCGGGGACGAACACTGAAGCTTTCTTT. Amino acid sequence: CSAIFPGTNTEAFF.

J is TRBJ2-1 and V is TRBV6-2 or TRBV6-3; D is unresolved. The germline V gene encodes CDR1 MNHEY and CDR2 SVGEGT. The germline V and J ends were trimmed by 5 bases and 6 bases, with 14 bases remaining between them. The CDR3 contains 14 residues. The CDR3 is CASSPRKLGNEQFF. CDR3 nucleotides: TGTGCCAGCAGTCCCCGGAAACTGGGCAATGAGCAGTTCTTC.

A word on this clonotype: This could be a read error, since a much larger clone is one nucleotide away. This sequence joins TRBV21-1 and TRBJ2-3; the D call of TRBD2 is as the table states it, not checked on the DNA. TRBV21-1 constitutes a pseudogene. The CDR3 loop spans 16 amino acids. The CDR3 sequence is CASSKGTSGSTGTQYF. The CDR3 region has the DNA TGTGCCAGCAGCAAAGGGACTAGCGGTAGCACAGGTACGCAGTATTTT.

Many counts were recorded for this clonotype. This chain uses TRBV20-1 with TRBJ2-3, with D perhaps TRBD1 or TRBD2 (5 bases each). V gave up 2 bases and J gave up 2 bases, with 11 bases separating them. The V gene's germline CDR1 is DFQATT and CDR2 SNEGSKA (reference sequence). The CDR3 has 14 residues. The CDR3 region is CSARFGGYTDTQYF. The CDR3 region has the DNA TGCAGTGCTAGATTTGGGGGATACACAGATACGCAGTATTTT.

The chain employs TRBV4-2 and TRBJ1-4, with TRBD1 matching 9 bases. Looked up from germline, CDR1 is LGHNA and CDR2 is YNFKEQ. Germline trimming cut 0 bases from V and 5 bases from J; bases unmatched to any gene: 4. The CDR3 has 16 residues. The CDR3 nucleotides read TGTGCCAGCAGCCAAGAACCGACAGGGGGGAATGAAAAACTGTTTTTT. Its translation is CASSQEPTGGNEKLFF.

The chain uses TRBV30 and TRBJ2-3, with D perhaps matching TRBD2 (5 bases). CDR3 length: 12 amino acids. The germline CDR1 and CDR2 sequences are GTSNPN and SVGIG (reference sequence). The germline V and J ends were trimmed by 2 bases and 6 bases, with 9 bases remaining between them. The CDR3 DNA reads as TGTGCCTGGAGTCCCGTAGCGGATACGCAGTATTTT. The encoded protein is CAWSPVADTQYF.

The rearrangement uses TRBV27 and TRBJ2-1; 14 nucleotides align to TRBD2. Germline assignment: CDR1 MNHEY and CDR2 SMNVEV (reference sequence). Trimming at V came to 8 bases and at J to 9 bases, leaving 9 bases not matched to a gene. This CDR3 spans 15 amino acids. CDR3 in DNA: TGTGCCAGCCAAAAGGGACTAGCGGGAGTAAGTGAGCAGTTCTTC. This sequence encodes CASQKGLAGVSEQFF.

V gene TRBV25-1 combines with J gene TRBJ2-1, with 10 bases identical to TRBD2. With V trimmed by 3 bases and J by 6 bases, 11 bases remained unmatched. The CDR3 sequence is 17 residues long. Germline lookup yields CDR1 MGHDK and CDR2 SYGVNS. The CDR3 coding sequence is TGTGCCAGCAGTGATTCTAGGGTACTAGCGGGGATCAATGAGCAGTTCTTC. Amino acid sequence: CASSDSRVLAGINEQFF. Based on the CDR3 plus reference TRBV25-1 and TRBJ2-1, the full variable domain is EADIYQTPRYLVIGTGKKITLECSQTMGHDKMYWYQQDPGMELHLIHYSYGVNSTEKGDLSSESTVSRIRTEHFPLTLESARPSHTSQYLCASSDSRVLAGINEQFFGPGTRLTVL.

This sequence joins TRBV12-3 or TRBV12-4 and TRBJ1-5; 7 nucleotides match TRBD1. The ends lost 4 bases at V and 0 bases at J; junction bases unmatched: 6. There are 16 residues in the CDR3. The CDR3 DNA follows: TGTGCCAGCAGTTCCAAAGGGGGCCTTAGCAATCAGCCCCAGCATTTT. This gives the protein CASSSKGGLSNQPQHF.

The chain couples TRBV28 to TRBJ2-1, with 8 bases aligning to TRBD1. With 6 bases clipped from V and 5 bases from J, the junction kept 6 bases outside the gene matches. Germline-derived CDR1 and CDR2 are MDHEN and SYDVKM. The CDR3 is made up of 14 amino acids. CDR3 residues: CASRTDRGHNEQFF. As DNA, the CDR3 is TGTGCCAGCAGGACCGACAGGGGCCACAATGAGCAGTTCTTC.

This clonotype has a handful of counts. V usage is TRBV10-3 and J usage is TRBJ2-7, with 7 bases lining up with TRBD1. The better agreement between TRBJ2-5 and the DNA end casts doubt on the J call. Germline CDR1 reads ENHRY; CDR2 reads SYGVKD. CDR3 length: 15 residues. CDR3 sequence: CAISEPGQPGETQYF. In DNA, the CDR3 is TGTGCCATCAGTGAGCCGGGACAGCCCGGCGAGACCCAGTACTTC.

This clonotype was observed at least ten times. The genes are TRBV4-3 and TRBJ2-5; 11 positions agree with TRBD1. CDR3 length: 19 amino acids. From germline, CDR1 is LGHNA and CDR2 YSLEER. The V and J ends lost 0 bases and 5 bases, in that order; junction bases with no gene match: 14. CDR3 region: CASSQEQAKGQGESETQYF. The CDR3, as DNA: TGCGCCAGCAGCCAAGAGCAGGCTAAGGGACAGGGGGAGTCGGAGACCCAGTACTTC.

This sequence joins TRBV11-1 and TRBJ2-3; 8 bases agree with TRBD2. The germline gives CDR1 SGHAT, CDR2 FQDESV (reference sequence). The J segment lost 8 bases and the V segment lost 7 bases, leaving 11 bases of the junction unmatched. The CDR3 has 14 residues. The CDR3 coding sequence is TGTGCCAGCACCCCGGCGGGGGGCGTGGGTACGCAGTATTTT. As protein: CASTPAGGVGTQYF.

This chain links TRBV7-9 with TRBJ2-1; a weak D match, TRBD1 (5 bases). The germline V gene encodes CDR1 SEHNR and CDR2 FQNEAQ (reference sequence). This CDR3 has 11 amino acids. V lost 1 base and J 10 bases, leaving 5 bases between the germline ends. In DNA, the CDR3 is TGTGCCAGCAGCTTAGAGGGGGAGCAGTTCTTC. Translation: CASSLEGEQFF.

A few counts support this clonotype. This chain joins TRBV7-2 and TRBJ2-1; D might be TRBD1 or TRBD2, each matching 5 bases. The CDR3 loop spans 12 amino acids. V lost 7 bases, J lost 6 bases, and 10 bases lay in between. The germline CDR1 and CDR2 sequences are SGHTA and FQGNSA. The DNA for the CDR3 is TGTGCCAGCAAATGGGGGTCCAATGAGCAGTTCTTC. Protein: CASKWGSNEQFF.

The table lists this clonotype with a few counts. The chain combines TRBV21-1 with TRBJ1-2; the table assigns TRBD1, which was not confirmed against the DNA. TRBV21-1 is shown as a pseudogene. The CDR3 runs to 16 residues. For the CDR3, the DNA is TGTGCCAGCAACCGAGACCCCGGGACACGCCAGACTGGCTACACCTTC. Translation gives CASNRDPGTRQTGYTF.

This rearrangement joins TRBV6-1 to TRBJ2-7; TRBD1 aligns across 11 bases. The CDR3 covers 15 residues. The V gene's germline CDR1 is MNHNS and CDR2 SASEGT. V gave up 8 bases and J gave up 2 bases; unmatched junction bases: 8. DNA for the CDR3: TGTGCCAGCTCCGCCGGGACAGGGGGTCCCTACGAGCAGTACTTC. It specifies CASSAGTGGPYEQYF.

The CDR3 region is CAISRTSGIQETQYF. The CDR3 DNA is TGTGCCATCAGCAGGACTAGCGGGATACAAGAGACCCAGTACTTC. This chain links TRBV10-3 with TRBJ2-5, with 12 bases identical to TRBD2. Trimming took 6 bases from V and 2 from J; bases not matched to a gene: 4. Per germline, CDR1 ENHRY and CDR2 SYGVKD. The CDR3 contains 15 residues.